These 13 T cell receptor beta chains were sequenced from one sample in a study of T cell clones after liver transplantation. Measured with immunoSEQ multiplex PCR; TCRdb has only the in-frame clones, and not every one. The sample shows 93,000 or so clones, about 80% of them seen only once. Specimen: CD4+ T cells from blood, collected approximately 43 months after liver transplant. The receptors come from a human patient who received a liver transplant. The T cells may come from the graft donor.

CDR3 residues: CATRGGQAGTEAFF. CDR3 in DNA: TGTGCCACCCGGGGGGGGCAGGCAGGCACTGAAGCTTTCTTT. The chain employs TRBV7-9 and TRBJ1-1; a weak D match, TRBD1 (6 bases). CDR3 length: 14 amino acids. The germline V gene has CDR1 SEHNR and CDR2 FQNEAQ (reference sequence). V lost 10 bases and J lost 4, with 19 bases in between.

A note on this clone: The same CDR3 can be traced to other DNA sequences in this sample. This rearrangement joins TRBV30 to TRBJ1-2; D remains ambiguous. CDR1 and CDR2 (germline): GTSNPN, SVGIG (reference sequence). With 4 bases removed from V and 8 bases from J, the gap between germline ends came to 11 bases. The CDR3 is 11 residues long. The CDR3 sequence is CAWMFGGGYTF. The DNA for the CDR3 is TGTGCCTGGATGTTCGGTGGGGGCTACACCTTC.

This chain links TRBV27 with TRBJ2-7, with 8 bases matching TRBD1. V gave up 6 bases and J gave up 2 bases; unmatched junction bases: 6. The CDR3 is 14 amino acids. Germline CDR1 reads MNHEY; CDR2 reads SMNVEV (reference sequence). The CDR3 nucleotides are TGTGCCAGCAGACCGCAGGGGGCAACCTACGAGCAGTACTTC. This translates into CASRPQGATYEQYF.

The CDR3: CASSLGSTPDTQYF. Written as DNA, the CDR3 is TGTGCCAGCAGCTTGGGGTCCACTCCCGATACGCAGTATTTT. The chain uses TRBV7-2 and TRBJ2-3, with D uncertain. Between the trimmed V and J ends, which lost 3 bases and 6 bases, there was a span of 13 bases. This CDR3 contains 14 residues. Germline V lookup: CDR1 SGHTA, CDR2 FQGNSA.

The chain uses TRBV19 and TRBJ1-1; no firm D call. This CDR3 contains 11 residues. V was cut by 0 bases and J by 11 bases, with 7 bases left in between. The germline gives CDR1 LNHDA, CDR2 SQIVND (reference sequence). CDR3 in amino acids: CASSIELSAFF. CDR3 nucleotides: TGTGCCAGTAGTATAGAACTCTCGGCTTTCTTT.

The chain carries TRBV19 and TRBJ1-1; tentatively, D is TRBD1 (5 bases). Looked up from germline, CDR1 is LNHDA and CDR2 is SQIVND (reference sequence). Trimming stripped 3 bases from V and 0 bases from J, with 17 bases between. The CDR3 length is 17 residues. The chain's CDR3 is CASSILAGGSLNTEAFF. The CDR3 DNA reads TGTGCCAGTAGTATCCTCGCCGGGGGGAGTTTGAACACTGAAGCTTTCTTT.

The genes are TRBV6-1 and TRBJ1-2; 11 positions agree with TRBD1. The CDR3 runs to 14 residues. Germline V CDR1 and CDR2: MNHNS, SASEGT. J lost 5 bases, V lost 6 bases, and 5 bases had no gene match. CDR3 in DNA: TGTGCCAGCAGGGGGACAGGGGGACTTTATGGCTACACCTTC. It is translated as CASRGTGGLYGYTF.

The chain couples TRBV6-5 to TRBJ1-1; D gene unclear. The V end was cut by 7 bases, the J end by 0 bases, with 15 bases between. There are 15 residues in the CDR3. Looked up from germline, CDR1 is MNHEY and CDR2 is SVGAGI. The CDR3 reads CASMTDWGMNTEAFF. In DNA, the CDR3 is TGTGCCAGCATGACGGATTGGGGTATGAACACTGAAGCTTTCTTT.

This clone was seen a handful of times. The V call is TRBV6-1, the J call TRBJ2-1; 9 bases match TRBD1. This CDR3 has 15 amino acids. J lost 6 bases, V lost 0 bases, and 3 bases had no gene match. Looked up from germline, CDR1 is MNHNS and CDR2 is SASEGT. The CDR3 loop is CASSEAGTGINEQFF. The CDR3 coding sequence is TGTGCCAGCAGTGAAGCCGGGACAGGGATCAATGAGCAGTTCTTC.

The CDR3 here is CASRQPGTSGGTTYEQYF. The DNA of the CDR3 is TGTGCCAGCAGACAACCCGGGACTAGCGGGGGGACCACCTACGAGCAGTACTTC. The chain carries TRBV6-4 and TRBJ2-7, with 15 bases that match TRBD2. CDR1 and CDR2 from the germline V gene are MRHNA and SNTAGT. V shed 6 bases, J shed 2 bases, and the junction held 11 bases outside the gene matches. The CDR3 totals 18 residues.

V and J are TRBV14 and TRBJ1-1; 8 bases map to TRBD1. After removal of 5 bases from V and 2 bases from J, the junction contained 7 bases not matched to a gene. Germline-derived CDR1 and CDR2 are SGHDN and FVKESK. This CDR3 has 15 residues. CDR3 amino acids: CASSARTGTNTEAFF. CDR3 DNA sequence: TGTGCCAGCAGCGCCCGGACAGGGACAAACACTGAAGCTTTCTTT.

The rearrangement uses TRBV7-2 and TRBJ1-5; no clear D. Germline lookup yields CDR1 SGHTA and CDR2 FQGNSA. The length of the CDR3 is 15 residues. V was clipped by 6 bases and J by 0 bases, with 12 bases between them. CDR3 region: CASSWTAYSNQPQHF. The CDR3 DNA sequence: TGTGCCAGCAGTTGGACGGCGTATAGCAATCAGCCCCAGCATTTT.

This clone was counted between two and nine times. CDR3 amino acids: CASSPSGGAHNQPQHF. DNA of the CDR3: TGCGCCAGCAGCCCCTCAGGGGGGGCACACAATCAGCCCCAGCATTTT. The chain is built from TRBV23-1 and TRBJ1-5, with TRBD1 identical over 7 bases. TRBV23-1 is annotated as an ORF whose role is uncertain. CDR3 length: 16 residues. The junction had 11 bases not matched to a gene; V was cut back by 6 bases and J by 3 bases.